This record concerns one T cell receptor beta chain sequence. The CDR3 is 17 residues long. J lost 4 bases, V lost 4 bases, and 14 bases had no gene match. CDR1 SGHAT and CDR2 FQNNGV come from the germline V gene. The entry originates in a study of blood T cell repertoires in COVID-19. In the study overall: COVID-19 samples from acute and convalescent phases originated in the United States, Italy and Spain. PBMCs, B-cell-depleted T cells, or T cells provided the cDNA or gDNA that made up the material.

The table came from immunoSEQ multiplex PCR; TCRdb's copy has only in-frame clones and leaves some out. The data show some 150,000 clones, around four fifths seen once. In Seattle, patients joined the study during active infection and were tracked longitudinally. The chain employs TRBV11-2 and TRBJ1-2; 8 nucleotides agree with TRBD1. The TCR sequence derives from a woman between 70 and 85 years old with COVID-19, enrolled during active disease. Sequenced sample: peripheral blood. The CDR3 here is CASSSPGQDAFGYGYTF. The CDR3 DNA follows: TGTGCCAGCAGCTCGCCGGGACAGGATGCTTTTGGCTATGGCTACACCTTC.